This paragraph covers one T cell receptor beta chain sequence. This clonotype was observed a handful of times. No cognate antigen has been identified for it. The junction departs from the called germline gene at one end, perhaps through a read error. RNA was isolated from bulk, unsorted tissue, and RNA quality was assessed with a NanoDrop ND-1000 and an Agilent 2100. The donors were newly diagnosed lung cancer patients admitted for thoracic surgery in China from August to November 2014 who had not received prior chemotherapy. The study excluded patients who had received radiotherapy or chemotherapy before or who had another cancer at the same time. Pieces of surgical tissue measuring about 1-2 cm3 were kept in RNAlater solution and held at -80 degrees C until needed. These data are taken from a study of tumor and adjacent non-tumor tissue in lung cancer (dated by TCRdb to the late 2010s). At the level of the whole study: Patients with adenocarcinoma (approximately 12), squamous cell carcinoma (2) and small cell lung cancer (1) were included in the cohort. Among the roughly 15 patients, ages ranged from about 31 to 80 years, about 10 were men and 5 were women, and disease was TNM stage I to III. A total of about 130 million productive TCRbeta reads were generated by sequencing, corresponding to an average of approximately 4.5 million reads per sample. The study compared bulk TCRbeta repertoires from lung tumor tissue and matched distant non-tumor lung tissue of over 13 lung cancer patients. TCRbeta CDR3 sequencing was performed on 30 to 35 paired specimens, with one tumor sample and one normal lung sample collected per patient.

Libraries were built with multiplex PCR. TCRdb lists the instrument as Illumina HiSeq 2500. TCRbeta libraries were constructed through three rounds of nested PCR with primers (Table S4) according to protocols adapted from ARM-PCR. Before sequencing, PCR products of 200-500 bp were excised from the gel and purified with the QIAquick gel extraction kit. Per the source publication's procedure: Reads were cleaned with Trimmomatic, merged with FLASH into complete CDR3 sequences, and assigned to V(D)J germline segments with MiTCR. VDJtools was used to compute clonal diversity as the inverse Simpson's index. In-frame sequences without a premature stop codon were defined as productive reads. TCRdb's own reprocessing of the public reads used fastp at Q25 and MiXCR and kept productive beta chains. CDR3 protein sequences are deduplicated, and each keeps its most common genes and DNA. The V and J calls, along with clone size, are taken from TCRdb and not from the paper's own processing. For this sample there are 95,000 to 150,000 distinct CDR3 sequences; around three fifths appear just once. The ten largest clones capture 10% to 15% of the sample.

The CDR3 runs 13 amino acids, cysteine and phenylalanine included. This entry keeps only the CDR3 DNA: 39 bases, framed from base 1. Looking up the germline V gene (reference sequence) yields CDR1 SGHNT and CDR2 YYREEE. The paper's findings and limits, for the study overall: The top 100 clones accounted for a significantly larger cumulative portion of the repertoire in normal lung than in tumor tissue. Because peripheral blood was not sequenced, the blood TCRbeta repertoires of the lung cancer patients in the study went unexamined. The cohort had only 15 or so patients, and the authors noted that larger samples and more detailed clinical data are needed. Tumor tissue showed significantly higher TCR diversity (inverse Simpson) than normal lung tissue, at around 450 vs 150 (P = 0.0075, Mann-Whitney U test). The sequencing platform is not named in the methods, and unique molecular identifiers are not mentioned. Younger patients had significantly higher TCR diversity, and higher tumor TCR diversity was associated with shorter overall and disease-free survival.

Sequences were obtained from lung tumor tissue. In this chain, TRBV5-4 is recombined with TRBJ2-7; the D element could tentatively be TRBD1 or TRBD2, as 5 bases agree for each. This sequence originates from a young man with non-small cell lung cancer. The DNA is as follows: TGTGTCAGCAGCCCGGGCCTTTGGGACGAGCAATACTTC. Its amino acids are CVSSPGLWDEQYF.